Presented here are 8 T cell receptor beta chains from one specimen sequenced in a study of T cell responses to AZD1222 COVID-19 vaccine. The table came from immunoSEQ multiplex PCR; TCRdb's copy has only in-frame clones and leaves some out. Of about 270,000 clones in the sample, 90% to 95% were seen once. Sequencing was performed on peripheral blood, taken 28 days after the second AZD1222 dose. All receptors derive from an adult who received the AZD1222 COVID-19 vaccine.

This chain joins TRBV7-6 and TRBJ1-3; D might be TRBD1 (5 bases). Trimming left V 0 bases short and J 0 bases short, with 9 bases between. Per the germline V gene, CDR1 is SGHVS and CDR2 is FNYEAQ. The CDR3 totals 16 residues. CDR3 region: CASSLATGPSGNTIYF. CDR3 sequence (DNA): TGTGCCAGCAGCTTAGCAACAGGTCCCTCTGGAAACACCATATATTTT.

This sequence joins TRBV5-1 and TRBJ1-1, with 8 bases aligning to TRBD1. J lost 1 base, V lost 0 bases, and 2 bases had no gene match. CDR1 and CDR2 from the germline V gene are SGHRS and YFSETQ. The CDR3 consists of 15 residues. CDR3 DNA sequence: TGCGCCAGCAGCTTGGTTGGGACAGGGAACACTGAAGCTTTCTTT. This sequence encodes CASSLVGTGNTEAFF.

This chain links TRBV28 with TRBJ1-1, with D hard to call. CDR3 size: 15 residues. V gave up 6 bases and J gave up 4 bases, with 18 bases separating them. The V gene's germline CDR1 is MDHEN and CDR2 SYDVKM. The CDR3 spells CASRLPSGWSTEAFF. The CDR3 region has the DNA TGTGCCAGCAGGCTCCCAAGCGGCTGGAGCACTGAAGCTTTCTTT.

This chain connects TRBV7-9 to TRBJ1-1; no clear D gene. Trimming removed 5 bases from V and 1 base from J, with 8 bases in between. This CDR3 has 13 residues. The V gene's germline CDR1 is SEHNR and CDR2 FQNEAQ (reference sequence). Here the CDR3 DNA reads TGTGCCAGCAGCCCGCTACGGAACACTGAAGCTTTCTTT. This sequence encodes CASSPLRNTEAFF.

The V gene is TRBV4-3, the J gene TRBJ1-2; maybe TRBD1 (6 bases). The CDR3 consists of 13 residues. Trimming stripped 0 bases from V and 8 bases from J, with 10 bases between. Looked up from germline, CDR1 is LGHNA and CDR2 is YSLEER. This CDR3 is CASSQDQGRGYTF. The CDR3 DNA sequence: TGCGCCAGCAGCCAAGATCAGGGGAGAGGCTACACCTTC.

The chain recombines TRBV18 with TRBJ2-1; D not resolved. The V end was cut by 0 bases, the J end by 9 bases, with 15 bases between. The germline gives CDR1 KGHSH, CDR2 LQKENI. The CDR3 is made up of 15 amino acids. CDR3 sequence (DNA): TGTGCCAGCTCACCACCGGGCTTGGGCTGGGGTGAGCAGTTCTTC. It specifies CASSPPGLGWGEQFF.

This clone was detected only once. The CDR3 is CASSYSVDSSYEQYF. CDR3 bases: TGTGCCAGCAGTTACAGCGTCGATTCGAGCTACGAGCAGTACTTC. The chain carries TRBV6-2 or TRBV6-3 and TRBJ2-7; no clear D gene. Germline CDR1 and CDR2: MNHEY and SVGEGT. This CDR3 is built from 15 residues. The V end was cut by 2 bases, the J end by 3 bases, with 14 bases between.

This clone was detected once. V usage is TRBV7-8 and J usage is TRBJ2-1; the match to TRBD2 covers 7 bases. CDR3 size: 16 residues. CDR1 and CDR2 (germline): SGHVS, FQNEAQ. Trimming took 3 bases from V and 5 from J; bases not matched to a gene: 10. In nucleotides, the CDR3 is TGTGCCAGCAGCTTTCGTGGCGGGAGATTAGACAATGAGCAGTTCTTC. This sequence encodes CASSFRGGRLDNEQFF.